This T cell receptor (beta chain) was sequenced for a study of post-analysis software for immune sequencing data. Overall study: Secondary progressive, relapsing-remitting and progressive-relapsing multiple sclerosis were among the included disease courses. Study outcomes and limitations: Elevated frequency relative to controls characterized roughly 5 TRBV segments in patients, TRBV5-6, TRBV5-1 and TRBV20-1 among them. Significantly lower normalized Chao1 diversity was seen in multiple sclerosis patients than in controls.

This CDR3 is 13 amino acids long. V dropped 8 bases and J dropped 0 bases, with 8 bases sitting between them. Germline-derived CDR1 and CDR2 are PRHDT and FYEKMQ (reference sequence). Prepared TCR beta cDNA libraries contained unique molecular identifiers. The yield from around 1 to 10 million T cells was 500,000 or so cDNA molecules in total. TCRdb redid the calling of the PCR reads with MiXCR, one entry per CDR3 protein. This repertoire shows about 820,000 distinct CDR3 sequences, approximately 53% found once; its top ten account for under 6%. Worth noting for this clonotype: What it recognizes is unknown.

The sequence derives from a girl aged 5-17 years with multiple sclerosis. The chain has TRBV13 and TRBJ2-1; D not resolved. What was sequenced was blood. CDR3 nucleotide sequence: TGTGCCAGCGGGTTGGGCTCCTACAATGAGCAGTTCTTC. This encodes CASGLGSYNEQFF.